This entry describes one T cell receptor beta chain. The antigen is undetermined. Germline lookup yields CDR1 SGHDT and CDR2 YYEEEE. The CDR3 loop spans 15 amino acids. Between the trimmed V and J ends, which lost 1 base and 0 bases, there was a span of 9 bases. TRB rearrangements were amplified by multiplex PCR with BIOMED2 TRB-A/B primers. TCRdb itself ran the multiplex PCR reads through MiXCR, one entry per CDR3 protein. The data contain around 8,700 distinct CDR3 sequences, 37% of them singletons. The data originate from a study of T and B cells in COVID-19 patients. Study-wide context: Blood was sampled from COVID-19 patients who were either actively infected or recovered. The recovered cohort's median age was about 35 years, versus approximately 63 years in active infection.

General study points: Highly clonal in active COVID-19, TRB repertoires exceeded healthy-donor diversity and richness at recovery. There were more than 2,000 TCR clusters exclusive to the recovered cohort, fewer than 35 with low generation probability.

Blood genomic DNA input for TRB amplification was about 220-500 ng. The V gene is TRBV5-6, the J gene TRBJ2-3, with TRBD1 as a possible D gene (5 bases). Input material: blood. The source of this sequence is a human donor with active COVID-19. The CDR3: CASSLRAGSTDTQYF. CDR3 DNA sequence: TGTGCCAGCAGCTTGAGGGCAGGGAGCACAGATACGCAGTATTTT. The whole variable domain, remainder taken from reference TRBV5-6 and TRBJ2-3, is DAGVTQSPTHLIKTRGQQVTLRCSPKSGHDTVSWYQQALGQGPQFIFQYYEEEERQRGNFPDRFSGHQFPNYSSELNVNALLLGDSALYLCASSLRAGSTDTQYFGPGTRLTVL.